This T cell receptor beta chain was identified during a study of human CD8 memory T cell subsets. To note about this clonotype: What it recognizes is unknown.

The CDR3 contains 15 residues. Germline-derived CDR1 and CDR2 are MGHDK and SYGVNS. Generation of TCR beta libraries used UMI-labeled 5' RACE. Per the study methods: Whatever TCR beta library was examined, it held from around 3,000 up to about 18,000 functional CDR3 beta clonotypes. TCRdb re-called the 5' RACE reads; every CDR3 protein appears as one record, without DNA. TCRdb's processing, not the authors', yielded these V and J calls. The sample has approximately 6,200 distinct CDR3 sequences, and its top ten clones hold 15% to 20%. Progenitor exhausted-like CD8+ memory cells (TPEX) were CCR7+ PD-1+ TIGIT+. It was from duplicate vials of some 150,000 sorted CD8+ T cells per subset that RNA came. Study results and limitations: Estimation with Chao1 suggested higher diversity among stem-like memory T cells relative to precursor exhausted T cells.

This sequence joins TRBV25-1 and TRBJ1-1; TCRdb selects TRBD1, and the lack of DNA leaves this call unchecked. What was sequenced was CD8+ T cells from PBMCs. The clonotype comes from a human donor in good health. The CDR3 loop reads CASSDPGRGNTEAFF.